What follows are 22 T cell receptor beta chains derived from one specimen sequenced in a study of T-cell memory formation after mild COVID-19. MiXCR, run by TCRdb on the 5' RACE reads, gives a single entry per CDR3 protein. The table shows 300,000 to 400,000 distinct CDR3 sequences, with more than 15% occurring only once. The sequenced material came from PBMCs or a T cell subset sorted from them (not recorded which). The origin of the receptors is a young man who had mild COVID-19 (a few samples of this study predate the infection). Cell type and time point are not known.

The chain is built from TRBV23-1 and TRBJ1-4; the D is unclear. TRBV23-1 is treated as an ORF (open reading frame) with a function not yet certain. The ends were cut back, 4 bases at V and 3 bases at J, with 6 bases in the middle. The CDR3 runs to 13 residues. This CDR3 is CASSREANEKLFF. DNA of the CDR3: TGCGCCAGCAGTCGAGAGGCTAATGAAAAACTGTTTTTT.

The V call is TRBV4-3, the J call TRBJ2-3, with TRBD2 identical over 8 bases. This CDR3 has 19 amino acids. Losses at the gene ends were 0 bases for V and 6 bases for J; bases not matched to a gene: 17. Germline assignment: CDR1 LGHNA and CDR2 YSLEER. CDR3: CASSQDFSAGEFFGDTQYF. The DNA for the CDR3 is TGCGCCAGCAGCCAAGATTTTTCAGCGGGGGAGTTCTTCGGCGATACGCAGTATTTT.

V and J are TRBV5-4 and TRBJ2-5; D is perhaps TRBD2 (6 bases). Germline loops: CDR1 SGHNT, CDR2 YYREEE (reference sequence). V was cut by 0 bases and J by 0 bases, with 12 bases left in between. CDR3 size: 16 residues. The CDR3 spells CASSLVLAGNQETQYF. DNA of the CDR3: TGTGCCAGCAGCTTGGTTTTGGCGGGGAACCAAGAGACCCAGTACTTC.

CDR3: CASSRVQGADTEAFF. For the CDR3, the DNA is TGTGCCAGCTCCCGTGTTCAGGGGGCTGACACTGAAGCTTTCTTT. The rearrangement uses TRBV18 and TRBJ1-1; TRBD1 aligns across 8 bases. CDR3 size: 15 residues. CDR1 KGHSH and CDR2 LQKENI come from the germline V gene. Trimming cost V 6 bases and J 3 bases; bases outside gene matches: 9.

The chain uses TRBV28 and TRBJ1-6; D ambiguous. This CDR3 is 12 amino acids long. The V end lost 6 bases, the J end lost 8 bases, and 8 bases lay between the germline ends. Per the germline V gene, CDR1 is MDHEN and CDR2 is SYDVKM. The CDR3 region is CASRTVDSPLHF. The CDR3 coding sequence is TGTGCCAGCAGGACGGTGGATTCACCCCTCCACTTT.

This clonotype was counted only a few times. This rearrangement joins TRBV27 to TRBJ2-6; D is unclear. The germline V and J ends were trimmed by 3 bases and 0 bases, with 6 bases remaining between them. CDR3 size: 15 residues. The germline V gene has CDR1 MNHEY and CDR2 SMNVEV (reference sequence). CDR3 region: CASSFGYSGANVLTF. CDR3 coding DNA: TGTGCCAGCAGTTTCGGATACTCTGGGGCCAACGTCCTGACTTTC.

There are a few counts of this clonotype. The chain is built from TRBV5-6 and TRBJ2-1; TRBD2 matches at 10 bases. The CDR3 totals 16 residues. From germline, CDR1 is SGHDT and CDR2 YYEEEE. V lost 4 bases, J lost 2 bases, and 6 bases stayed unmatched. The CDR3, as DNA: TGTGCCAGCAGCCCACCGGGACTAGCGCCCTACAATGAGCAGTTCTTC. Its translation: CASSPPGLAPYNEQFF.

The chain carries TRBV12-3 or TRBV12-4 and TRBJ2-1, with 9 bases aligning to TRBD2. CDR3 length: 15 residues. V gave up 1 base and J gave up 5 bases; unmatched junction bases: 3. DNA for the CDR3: TGTGCCAGCAGTTTAGAGGGCGGGGGGGACAATGAGCAGTTCTTC. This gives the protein CASSLEGGGDNEQFF.

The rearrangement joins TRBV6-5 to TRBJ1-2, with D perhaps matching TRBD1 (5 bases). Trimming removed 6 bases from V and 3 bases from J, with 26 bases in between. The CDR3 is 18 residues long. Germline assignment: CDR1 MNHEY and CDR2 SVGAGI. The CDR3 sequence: CASSPWGYIIDDYYGYTF. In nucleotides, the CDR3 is TGTGCCAGCAGCCCATGGGGGTATATTATTGACGACTACTATGGCTACACCTTC.

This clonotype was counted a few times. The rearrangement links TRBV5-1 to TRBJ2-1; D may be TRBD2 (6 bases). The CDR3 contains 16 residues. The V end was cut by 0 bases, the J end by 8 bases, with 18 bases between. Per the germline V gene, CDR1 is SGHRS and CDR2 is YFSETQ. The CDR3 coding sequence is TGCGCCAGCAGCTTGGTCCCCGGGGGTGCAATAGATGAGCAGTTCTTC. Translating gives CASSLVPGGAIDEQFF.

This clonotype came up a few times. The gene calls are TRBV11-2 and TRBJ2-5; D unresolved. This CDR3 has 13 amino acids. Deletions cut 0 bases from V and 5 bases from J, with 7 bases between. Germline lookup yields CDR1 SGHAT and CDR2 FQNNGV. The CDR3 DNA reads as TGTGCCAGCAGCTTAGAGTACACGGAGACCCAGTACTTC. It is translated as CASSLEYTETQYF. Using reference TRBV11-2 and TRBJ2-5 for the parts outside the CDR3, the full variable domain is EAGVAQSPRYKIIEKRQSVAFWCNPISGHATLYWYQQILGQGPKLLIQFQNNGVVDDSQLPKDRFSAERLKGVDSTLKIQPAKLEDSAVYLCASSLEYTETQYFGPGTRLLVL.

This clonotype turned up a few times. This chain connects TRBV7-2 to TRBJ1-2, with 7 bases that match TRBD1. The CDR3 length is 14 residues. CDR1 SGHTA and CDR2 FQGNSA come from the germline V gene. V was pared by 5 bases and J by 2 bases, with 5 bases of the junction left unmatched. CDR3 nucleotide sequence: TGTGCCAGCAGCCTGGACAGGAGAAACTATGGCTACACCTTC. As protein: CASSLDRRNYGYTF.

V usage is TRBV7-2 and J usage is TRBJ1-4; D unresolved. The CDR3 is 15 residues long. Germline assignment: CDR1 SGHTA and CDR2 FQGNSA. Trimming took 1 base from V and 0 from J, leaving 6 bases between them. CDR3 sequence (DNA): TGTGCCAGCAGCTTAGTCAGAGCAACTAATGAAAAACTGTTTTTT. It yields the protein CASSLVRATNEKLFF.

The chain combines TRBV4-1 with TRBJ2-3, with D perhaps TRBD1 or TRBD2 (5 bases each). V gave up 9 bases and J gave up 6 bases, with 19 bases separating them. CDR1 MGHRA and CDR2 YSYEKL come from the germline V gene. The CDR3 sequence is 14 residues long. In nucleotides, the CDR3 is TGCGCCAGTACCTCCGGGACCTCCTTGGATACGCAGTATTTT. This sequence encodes CASTSGTSLDTQYF.

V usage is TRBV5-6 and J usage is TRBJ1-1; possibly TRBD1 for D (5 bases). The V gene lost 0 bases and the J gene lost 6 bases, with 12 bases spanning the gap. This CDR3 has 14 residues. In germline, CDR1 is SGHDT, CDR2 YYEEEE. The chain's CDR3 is CASSLGQGKAEAFF. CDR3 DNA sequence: TGTGCCAGCAGCTTGGGGCAGGGCAAGGCTGAAGCTTTCTTT.

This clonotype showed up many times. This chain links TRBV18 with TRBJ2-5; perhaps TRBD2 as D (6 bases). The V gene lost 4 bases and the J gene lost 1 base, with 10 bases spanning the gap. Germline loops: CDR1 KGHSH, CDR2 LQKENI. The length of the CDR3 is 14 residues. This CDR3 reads CASSRRDGQETQYF. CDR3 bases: TGTGCCAGCTCACGGCGGGACGGCCAAGAGACCCAGTACTTC. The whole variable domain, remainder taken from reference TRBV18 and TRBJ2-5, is NAGVMQNPRHLVRRRGQEARLRCSPMKGHSHVYWYRQLPEEGLKFMVYLQKENIIDESGMPKERFSAEFPKEGPSILRIQQVVRGDSAAYFCASSRRDGQETQYFGPGTRLLVL.

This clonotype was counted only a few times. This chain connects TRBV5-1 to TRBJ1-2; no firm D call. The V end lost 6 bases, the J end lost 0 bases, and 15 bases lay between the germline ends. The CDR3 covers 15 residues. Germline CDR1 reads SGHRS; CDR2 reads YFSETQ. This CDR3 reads CASTAAGNSNYGYTF. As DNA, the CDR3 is TGCGCCAGCACCGCGGCTGGCAACTCTAACTATGGCTACACCTTC.

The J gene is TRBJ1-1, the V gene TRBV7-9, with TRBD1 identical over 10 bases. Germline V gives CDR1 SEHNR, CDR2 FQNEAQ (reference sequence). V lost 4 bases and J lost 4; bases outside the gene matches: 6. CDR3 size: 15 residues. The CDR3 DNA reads TGTGCCAGCAGCTCAGGGACAGGGGTCTCCACTGAAGCTTTCTTT. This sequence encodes CASSSGTGVSTEAFF.

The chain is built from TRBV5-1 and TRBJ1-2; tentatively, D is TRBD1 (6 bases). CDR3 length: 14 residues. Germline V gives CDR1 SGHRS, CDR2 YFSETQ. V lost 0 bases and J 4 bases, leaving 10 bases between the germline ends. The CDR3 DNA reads TGCGCCAGCAGCTTGGAACAGGGAAGCTATGGCTACACCTTC. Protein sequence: CASSLEQGSYGYTF. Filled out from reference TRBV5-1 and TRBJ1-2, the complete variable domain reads KAGVTQTPRYLIKTRGQQVTLSCSPISGHRSVSWYQQTPGQGLQFLFEYFSETQRNKGNFPGRFSGRQFSNSRSEMNVSTLELGDSALYLCASSLEQGSYGYTFGSGTRLTVV.

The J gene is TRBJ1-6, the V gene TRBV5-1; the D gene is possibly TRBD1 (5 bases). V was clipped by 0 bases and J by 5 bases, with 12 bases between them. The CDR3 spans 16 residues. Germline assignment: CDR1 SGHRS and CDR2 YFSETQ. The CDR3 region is CASSLDTGQDNSPLHF. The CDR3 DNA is TGCGCCAGCAGCTTGGATACAGGACAAGATAATTCACCCCTCCACTTT.

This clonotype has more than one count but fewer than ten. CDR3 residues: CASGLTGISGNTIYF. The CDR3 nucleotides read TGTGCCAGCGGATTAACAGGGATCTCTGGAAACACCATATATTTT. The chain combines TRBV3-1 with TRBJ1-3, with a possible D match to TRBD1 (6 bases). The CDR3 consists of 15 residues. Germline-derived CDR1 and CDR2 are LGHDT and YNNKEL (reference sequence). V dropped 8 bases and J dropped 0 bases, with 14 bases sitting between them.

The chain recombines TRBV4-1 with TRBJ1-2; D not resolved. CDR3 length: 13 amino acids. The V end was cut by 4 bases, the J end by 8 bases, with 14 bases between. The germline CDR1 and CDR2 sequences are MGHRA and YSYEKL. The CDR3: CASSPGPKGGYTF. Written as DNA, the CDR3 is TGCGCCAGCAGCCCGGGCCCTAAGGGCGGCTACACCTTC.